Described below is a single T cell receptor (beta chain) sequence and its context. TCRdb keeps only in-frame clones here, not all; method: immunoSEQ multiplex PCR. The sample has roughly 64,000 clones; 60% to 80% are singletons. The germline V gene has CDR1 LNHDA and CDR2 SQIVND (reference sequence). CDR3 length: 20 amino acids. Trimming removed 6 bases from V and 0 bases from J; junction bases left unmatched: 19. The sort gate was single viable CD3+CD4+CD8-CD45RO+ cells for memory CD4+ T cells. These data come from a study of memory CD4+ T cells and cytomegalovirus serostatus. This receptor was identified in an adult in good health and CMV-seronegative. The V gene is TRBV19, the J gene TRBJ1-5, with 8 bases fitting TRBD1. Sequenced input: memory CD4+ T cells from blood. CDR3 sequence (DNA): TGTGCCAGTAGACGGGGGCTGCGGGACAGGATCTCTTATAGCAATCAGCCCCAGCATTTT. Its translation is CASRRGLRDRISYSNQPQHF. The whole variable domain, filled in from reference TRBV19 and TRBJ1-5, reads DGGITQSPKYLFRKEGQNVTLSCEQNLNHDAMYWYRQDPGQGLRLIYYSQIVNDFQKGDIAEGYSVSREKKESFPLTVTSAQKNPTAFYLCASRRGLRDRISYSNQPQHFGDGTRLSIL.